This T cell receptor (beta chain) came from a study of regulatory T cells in long-lasting Graves disease. The time point was: newly diagnosed GD, antithyroid drugs for less than 3 months. The TCR library was prepared using RNA isolated from PBMCs. The TCR beta library used iRepertoire HTBI primers with Arm-PCR amplification of CDR3. TCRdb reprocessed the multiplex PCR reads via MiXCR and lists one record per CDR3 protein. The repertoire holds approximately 350,000 distinct CDR3 sequences, 12% seen once, with 15% to 20% in the top ten. As to this clonotype: Its target is unknown.

Between the trimmed V and J ends, which lost 6 bases and 0 bases, there was a span of 12 bases. Looked up from germline, CDR1 is SGHTA and CDR2 is FQGNSA. The CDR3 contains 16 residues. Study results and caveats: The TCR repertoire of persistent Graves' patients was less diverse than that of newly diagnosed ones.

These same data were also listed under a study on T cells in Graves' hyperthyroidism and ophthalmopathy. Per that paper: TCR CDR3 underwent first-round RT-PCR with the HTBI primer set.

The TCR originated in a woman between 18 and 29 years old with Graves disease. The material sequenced was peripheral blood mononuclear cells (PBMCs), taken at new diagnosis, from a patient treated with antithyroid drugs. The V and J genes are TRBV7-2 and TRBJ1-6, with D possibly being TRBD1 (6 bases). Written as DNA, the CDR3 is TGTGCCAGCAGTCAAGGACAGAGCTCCTATAATTCACCCCTCCACTTT. Residues: CASSQGQSSYNSPLHF.